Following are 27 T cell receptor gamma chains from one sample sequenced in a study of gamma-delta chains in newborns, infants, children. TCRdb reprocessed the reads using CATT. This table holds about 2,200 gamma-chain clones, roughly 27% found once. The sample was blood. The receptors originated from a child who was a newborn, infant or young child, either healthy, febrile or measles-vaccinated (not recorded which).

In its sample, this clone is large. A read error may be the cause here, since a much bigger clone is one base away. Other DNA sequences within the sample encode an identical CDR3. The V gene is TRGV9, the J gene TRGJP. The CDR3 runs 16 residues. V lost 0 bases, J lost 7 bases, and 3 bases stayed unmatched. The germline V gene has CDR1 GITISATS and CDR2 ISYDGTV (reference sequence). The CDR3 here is CALWEVWELGKKIKVF. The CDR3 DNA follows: TGTGCCTTGTGGGAGGTGTGGGAGTTGGGCAAAAAAATCAAGGTATTT.

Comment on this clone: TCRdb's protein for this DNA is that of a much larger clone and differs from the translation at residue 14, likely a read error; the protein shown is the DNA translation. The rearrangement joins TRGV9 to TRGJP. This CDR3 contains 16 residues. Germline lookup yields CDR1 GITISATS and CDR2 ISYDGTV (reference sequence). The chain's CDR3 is CALWEAQELGKKIRVF. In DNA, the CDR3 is TGTGCCTTGTGGGAGGCCCAAGAGTTGGGCAAAAAAATCAGGGTATTT.

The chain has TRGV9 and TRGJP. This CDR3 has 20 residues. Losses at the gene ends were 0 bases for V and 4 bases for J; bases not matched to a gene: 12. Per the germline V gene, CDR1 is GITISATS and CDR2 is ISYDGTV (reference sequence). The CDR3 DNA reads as TGTGCCTTGTGGGAGGTGCGGAGGTTCCTCCAAGAGTTGGGCAAAAAAATCAAGGTATTT. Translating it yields CALWEVRRFLQELGKKIKVF.

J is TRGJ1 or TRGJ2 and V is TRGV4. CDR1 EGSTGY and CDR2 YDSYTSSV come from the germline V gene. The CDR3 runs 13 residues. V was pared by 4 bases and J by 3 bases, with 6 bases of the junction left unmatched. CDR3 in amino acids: CATWEVVYYKKLF. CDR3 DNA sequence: TGTGCCACCTGGGAGGTAGTTTATTATAAGAAACTCTTT.

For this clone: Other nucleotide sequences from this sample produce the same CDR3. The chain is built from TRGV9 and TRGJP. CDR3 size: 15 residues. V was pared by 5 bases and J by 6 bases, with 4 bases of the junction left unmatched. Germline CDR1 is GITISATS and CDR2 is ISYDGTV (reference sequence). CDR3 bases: TGTGCCTTGTGGGTTCGAGAGTTGGGCAAAAAAATCAAGGTATTT. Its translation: CALWVRELGKKIKVF.

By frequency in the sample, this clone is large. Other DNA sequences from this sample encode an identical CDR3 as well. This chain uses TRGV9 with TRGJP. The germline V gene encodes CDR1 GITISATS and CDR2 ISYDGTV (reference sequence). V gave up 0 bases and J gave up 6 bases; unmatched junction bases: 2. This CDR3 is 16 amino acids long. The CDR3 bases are TGTGCCTTGTGGGAGGTGGGAGAGTTGGGCAAAAAAATCAAGGTATTT. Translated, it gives CALWEVGELGKKIKVF.

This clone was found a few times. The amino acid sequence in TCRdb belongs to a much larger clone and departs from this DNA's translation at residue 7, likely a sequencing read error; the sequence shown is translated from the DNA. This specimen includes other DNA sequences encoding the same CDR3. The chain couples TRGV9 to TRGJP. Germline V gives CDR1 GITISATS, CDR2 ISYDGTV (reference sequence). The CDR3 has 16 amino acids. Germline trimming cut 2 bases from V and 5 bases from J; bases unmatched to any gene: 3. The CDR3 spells CALWEDKELGKKIKVF. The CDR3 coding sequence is TGTGCCTTGTGGGAGGATAAAGAGTTGGGCAAAAAAATCAAGGTATTT.

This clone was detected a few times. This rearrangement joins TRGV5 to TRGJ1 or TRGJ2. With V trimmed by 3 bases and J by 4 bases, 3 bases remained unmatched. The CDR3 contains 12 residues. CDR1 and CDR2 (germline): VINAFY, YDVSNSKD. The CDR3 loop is CATWDSYYKKLF. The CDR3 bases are TGTGCCACCTGGGACTCCTATTATAAGAAACTCTTT.

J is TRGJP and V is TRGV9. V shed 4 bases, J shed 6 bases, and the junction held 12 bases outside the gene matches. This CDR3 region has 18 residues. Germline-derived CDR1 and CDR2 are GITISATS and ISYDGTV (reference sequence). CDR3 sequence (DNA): TGTGCCTTGTGGGACCGGCCCTCCCGAGAGTTGGGCAAAAAAATCAAGGTATTT. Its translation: CALWDRPSRELGKKIKVF.

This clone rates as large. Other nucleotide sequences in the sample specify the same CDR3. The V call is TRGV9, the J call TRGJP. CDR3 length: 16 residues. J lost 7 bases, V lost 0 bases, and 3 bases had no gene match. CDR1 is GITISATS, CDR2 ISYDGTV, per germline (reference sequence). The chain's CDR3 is CALWEVLELGKKIKVF. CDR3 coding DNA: TGTGCCTTGTGGGAGGTGCTCGAGTTGGGCAAAAAAATCAAGGTATTT.

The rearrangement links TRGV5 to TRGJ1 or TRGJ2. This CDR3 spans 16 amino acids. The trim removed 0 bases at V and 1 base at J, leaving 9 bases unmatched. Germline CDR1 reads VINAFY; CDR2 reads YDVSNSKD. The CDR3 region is CATWDRPGFNYYKKLF. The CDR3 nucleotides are TGTGCCACCTGGGACAGGCCGGGTTTCAATTATTATAAGAAACTCTTT.

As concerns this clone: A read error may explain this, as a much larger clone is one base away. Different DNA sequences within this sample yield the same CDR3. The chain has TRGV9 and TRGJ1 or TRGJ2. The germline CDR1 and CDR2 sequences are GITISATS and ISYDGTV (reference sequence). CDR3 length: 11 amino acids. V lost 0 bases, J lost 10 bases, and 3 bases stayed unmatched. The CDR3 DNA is TGTGCCTTGTGGGAGGTGCGAAAGAAACTCTTT. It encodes CALWEVRKKLF.

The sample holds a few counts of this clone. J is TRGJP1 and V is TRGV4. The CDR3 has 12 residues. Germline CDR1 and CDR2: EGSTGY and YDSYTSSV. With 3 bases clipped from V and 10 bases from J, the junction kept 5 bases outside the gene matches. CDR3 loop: CATWDCVWFKIF. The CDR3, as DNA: TGTGCCACCTGGGATTGCGTTTGGTTCAAGATATTT.

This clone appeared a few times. Written as DNA, the CDR3 is TGTGCCTTGTGGGAGGACTGGCAAGAGTTGGGCAAAAAAATCAAGGTATTT. Protein sequence: CALWEDWQELGKKIKVF. This chain uses TRGV9 with TRGJP. From germline, CDR1 is GITISATS and CDR2 ISYDGTV (reference sequence). The CDR3 loop spans 17 amino acids. After removal of 2 bases from V and 2 bases from J, the junction contained 3 bases not matched to a gene.

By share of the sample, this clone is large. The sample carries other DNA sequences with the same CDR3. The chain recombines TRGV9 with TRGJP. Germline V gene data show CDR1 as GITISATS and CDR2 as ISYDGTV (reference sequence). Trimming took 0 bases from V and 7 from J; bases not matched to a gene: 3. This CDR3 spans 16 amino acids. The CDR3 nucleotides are TGTGCCTTGTGGGAGGTGCTGGAGTTGGGCAAAAAAATCAAGGTATTT. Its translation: CALWEVLELGKKIKVF.

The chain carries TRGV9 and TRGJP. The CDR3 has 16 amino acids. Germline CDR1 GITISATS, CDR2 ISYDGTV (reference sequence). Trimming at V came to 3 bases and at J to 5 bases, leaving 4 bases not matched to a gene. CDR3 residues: CALWERKELGKKIKVF. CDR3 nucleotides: TGTGCCTTGTGGGAGCGCAAAGAGTTGGGCAAAAAAATCAAGGTATTT.

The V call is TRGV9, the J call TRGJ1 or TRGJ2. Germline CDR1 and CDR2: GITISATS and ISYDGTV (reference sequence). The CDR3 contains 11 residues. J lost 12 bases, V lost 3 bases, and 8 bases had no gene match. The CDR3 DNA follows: TGTGCCTTGTGGGAGCACCTTAGGAAACTCTTT. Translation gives CALWEHLRKLF.

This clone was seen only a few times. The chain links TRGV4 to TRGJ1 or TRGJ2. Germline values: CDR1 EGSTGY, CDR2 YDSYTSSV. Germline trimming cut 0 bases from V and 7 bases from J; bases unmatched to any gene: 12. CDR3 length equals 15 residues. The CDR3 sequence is CATWDGLSTGYKKLF. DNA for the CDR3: TGTGCCACCTGGGATGGGCTGTCGACAGGATATAAGAAACTCTTT.

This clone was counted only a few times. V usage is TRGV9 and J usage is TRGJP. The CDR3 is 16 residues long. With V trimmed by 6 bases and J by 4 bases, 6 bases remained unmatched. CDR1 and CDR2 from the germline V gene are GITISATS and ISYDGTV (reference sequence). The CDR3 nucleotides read TGTGCCTTGTGGTCCCTTCAAGAGTTGGGCAAAAAAATCAAGGTATTT. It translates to CALWSLQELGKKIKVF.

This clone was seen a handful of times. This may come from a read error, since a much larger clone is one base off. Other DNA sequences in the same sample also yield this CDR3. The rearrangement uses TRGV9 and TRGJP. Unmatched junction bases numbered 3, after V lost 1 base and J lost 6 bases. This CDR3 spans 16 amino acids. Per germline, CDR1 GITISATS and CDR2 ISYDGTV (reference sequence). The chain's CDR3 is CALWEVVELGKKIKVF. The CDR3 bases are TGTGCCTTGTGGGAGGTTGTAGAGTTGGGCAAAAAAATCAAGGTATTT.

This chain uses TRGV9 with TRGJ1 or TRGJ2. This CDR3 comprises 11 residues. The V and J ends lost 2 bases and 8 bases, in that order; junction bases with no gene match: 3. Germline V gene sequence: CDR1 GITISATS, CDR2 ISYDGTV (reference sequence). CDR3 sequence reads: CALWEANKKLF. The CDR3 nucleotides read TGTGCCTTGTGGGAGGCCAATAAGAAACTCTTT.

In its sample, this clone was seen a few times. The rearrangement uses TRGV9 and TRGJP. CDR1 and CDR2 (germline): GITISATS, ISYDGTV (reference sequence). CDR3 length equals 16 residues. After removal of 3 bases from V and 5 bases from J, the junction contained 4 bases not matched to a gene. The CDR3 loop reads CALWEIEELGKKIKVF. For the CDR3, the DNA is TGTGCCTTGTGGGAGATCGAAGAGTTGGGCAAAAAAATCAAGGTATTT.

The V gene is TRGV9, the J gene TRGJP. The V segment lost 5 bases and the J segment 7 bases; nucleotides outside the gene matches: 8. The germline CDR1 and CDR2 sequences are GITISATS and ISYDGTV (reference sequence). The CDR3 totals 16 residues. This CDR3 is CALWGSTELGKKIKVF. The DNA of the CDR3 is TGTGCCTTGTGGGGCTCAACGGAGTTGGGCAAAAAAATCAAGGTATTT.

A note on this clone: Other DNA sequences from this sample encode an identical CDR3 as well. DNA for the CDR3: TGTGCCTTGTGGGAGCTGAATTATTATAAGAAACTCTTT. Its translation is CALWELNYYKKLF. The chain recombines TRGV9 with TRGJ1 or TRGJ2. The CDR3 is made up of 13 amino acids. Germline-derived CDR1 and CDR2 are GITISATS and ISYDGTV (reference sequence). With 3 bases clipped from V and 0 bases from J, the junction kept 2 bases outside the gene matches.

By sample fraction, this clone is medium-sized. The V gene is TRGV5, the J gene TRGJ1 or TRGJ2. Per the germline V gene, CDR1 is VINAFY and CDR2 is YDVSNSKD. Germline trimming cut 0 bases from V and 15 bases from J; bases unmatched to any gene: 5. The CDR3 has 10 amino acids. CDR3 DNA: TGTGCCACCTGGGACAGGCTGGGACTCTTT. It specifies CATWDRLGLF.

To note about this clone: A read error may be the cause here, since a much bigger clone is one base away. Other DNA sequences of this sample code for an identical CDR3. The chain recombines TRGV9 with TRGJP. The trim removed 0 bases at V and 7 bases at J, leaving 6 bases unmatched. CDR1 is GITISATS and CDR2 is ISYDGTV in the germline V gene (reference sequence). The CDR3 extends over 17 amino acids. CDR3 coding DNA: TGTGCCTTGTGGGAGGTGCAGCGGGAGTTGGGCAAAAAAATCAAGGTATTT. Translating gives CALWEVQRELGKKIKVF.

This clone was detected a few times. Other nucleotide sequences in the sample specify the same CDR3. CDR3: CALWEGRELGKKIKVF. As DNA, the CDR3 is TGTGCCTTGTGGGAGGGAAGGGAGTTGGGCAAAAAAATCAAGGTATTT. The gene calls are TRGV9 and TRGJP. The trim removed 2 bases at V and 7 bases at J, leaving 5 bases unmatched. Germline V gene sequence: CDR1 GITISATS, CDR2 ISYDGTV (reference sequence). This CDR3 comprises 16 residues.